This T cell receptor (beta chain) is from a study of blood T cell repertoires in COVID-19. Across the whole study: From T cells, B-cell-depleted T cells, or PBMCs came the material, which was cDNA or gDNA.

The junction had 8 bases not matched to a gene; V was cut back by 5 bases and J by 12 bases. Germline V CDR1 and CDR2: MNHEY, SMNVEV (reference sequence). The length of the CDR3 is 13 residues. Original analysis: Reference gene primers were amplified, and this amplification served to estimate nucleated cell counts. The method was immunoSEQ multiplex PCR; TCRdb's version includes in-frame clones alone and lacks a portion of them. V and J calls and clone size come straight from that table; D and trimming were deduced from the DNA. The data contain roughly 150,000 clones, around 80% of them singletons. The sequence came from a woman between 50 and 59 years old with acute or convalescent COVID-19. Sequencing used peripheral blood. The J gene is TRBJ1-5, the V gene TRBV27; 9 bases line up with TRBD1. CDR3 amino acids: CASSTQGTGLQHF. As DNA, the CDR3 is TGTGCCAGCAGTACGCAAGGGACAGGGCTCCAGCATTTT.